This TCR beta chain is from a study of tumor-infiltrating lymphocytes in primary liver carcinoma. As regards this clonotype: Antigen specificity is unknown. The junction differs from germline at one of its ends, possibly a read error.

Study-level findings and limits: There were only about 7.5-25% of top clones found in all five tumor regions.

The authors made TCR beta cDNA from approximately 500 ng total RNA with a constant-region primer. Sequencing libraries for TCR beta derived from three nested multiplex PCR rounds that used slightly modified ARM-PCR. It was with TRBV1-TRBV30 forward primers and a C-beta reverse primer that the first two PCR rounds were run, at about 10 cycles each. TCRdb reprocessed the multiplex PCR reads with MiXCR, giving one entry per CDR3 protein. The data contain roughly 80,000 distinct CDR3 sequences, more than 65% of them singletons. Unsorted bulk tissue, roughly 19-34 mg of it, served as the source for co-extraction of RNA and DNA. The CDR3 covers 15 residues. Germline values: CDR1 SGHKS, CDR2 YYEKEE (reference sequence).

The rearrangement uses TRBV5-5 and TRBJ2-5, with D perhaps being TRBD1 or TRBD2 (5 bases each). Material for sequencing was liver tumor tissue from sampling region 1. Sample subset: tumor region T1, superior pole. The clonotype comes from a middle-aged man with primary liver carcinoma and hepatitis B virus infection. The CDR3 spells CASRGTDWEQETHYF. The DNA of the CDR3 is TGTGCCAGCAGGGGGACGGACTGGGAACAAGAGACCCACTACTTC. The full variable domain, rest sourced from reference TRBV5-5 and TRBJ2-5, is DAGVTQSPTHLIKTRGQQVTLRCSPISGHKSVSWYQQVLGQGPQFIFQYYEKEERGRGNFPDRFSARQFPNYSSELNVNALLLGDSALYLCASRGTDWEQETHYFGPGTRLLVL.